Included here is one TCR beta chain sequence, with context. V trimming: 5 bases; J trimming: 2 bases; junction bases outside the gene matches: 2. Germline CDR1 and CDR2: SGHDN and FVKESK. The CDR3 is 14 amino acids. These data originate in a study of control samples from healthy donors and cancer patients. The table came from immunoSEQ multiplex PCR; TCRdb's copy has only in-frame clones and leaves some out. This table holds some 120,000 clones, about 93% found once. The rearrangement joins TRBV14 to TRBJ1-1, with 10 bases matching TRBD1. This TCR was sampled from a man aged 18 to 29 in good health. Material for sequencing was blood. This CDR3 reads CASSGQGGNTEAFF. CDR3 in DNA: TGTGCCAGCAGCGGACAGGGGGGAAACACTGAAGCTTTCTTT.